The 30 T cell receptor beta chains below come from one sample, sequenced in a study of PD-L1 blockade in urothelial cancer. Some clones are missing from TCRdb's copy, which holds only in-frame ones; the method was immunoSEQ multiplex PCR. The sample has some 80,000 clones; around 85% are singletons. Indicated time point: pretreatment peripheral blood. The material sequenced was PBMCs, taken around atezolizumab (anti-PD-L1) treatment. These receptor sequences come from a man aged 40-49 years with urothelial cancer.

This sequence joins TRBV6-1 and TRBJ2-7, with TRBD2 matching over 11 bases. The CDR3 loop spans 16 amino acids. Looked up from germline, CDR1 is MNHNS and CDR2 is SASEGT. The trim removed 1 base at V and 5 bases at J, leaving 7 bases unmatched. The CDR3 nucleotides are TGTGCCAGCAGTGAAGAAACTAGCGGGAGAGTCCACGAGCAGTACTTC. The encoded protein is CASSEETSGRVHEQYF.

As DNA, the CDR3 is TGTGCCAGCAGCTTAAGAGAAGGACCTAGCGGGAAAACGAATGAGCAGTTCTTC. It translates to CASSLREGPSGKTNEQFF. The rearrangement joins TRBV11-3 to TRBJ2-1; 9 bases line up with TRBD2. CDR3 length equals 18 residues. CDR1 SGHNT and CDR2 YENEEA come from the germline V gene. V shed 2 bases, J shed 7 bases, and the junction held 15 bases outside the gene matches.

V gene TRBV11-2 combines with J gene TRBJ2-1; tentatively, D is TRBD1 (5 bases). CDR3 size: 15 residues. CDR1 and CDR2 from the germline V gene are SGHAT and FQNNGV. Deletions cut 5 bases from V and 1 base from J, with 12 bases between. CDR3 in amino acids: CASSAIRGSYNEQFF. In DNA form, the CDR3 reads TGTGCCAGCAGCGCCATTAGGGGATCCTACAATGAGCAGTTCTTC.

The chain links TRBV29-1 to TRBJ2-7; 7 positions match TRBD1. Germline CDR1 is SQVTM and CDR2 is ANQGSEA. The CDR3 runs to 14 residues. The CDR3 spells CSARMGQKLYEQYF. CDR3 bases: TGCAGTGCCCGAATGGGACAGAAGCTCTACGAGCAGTACTTC.

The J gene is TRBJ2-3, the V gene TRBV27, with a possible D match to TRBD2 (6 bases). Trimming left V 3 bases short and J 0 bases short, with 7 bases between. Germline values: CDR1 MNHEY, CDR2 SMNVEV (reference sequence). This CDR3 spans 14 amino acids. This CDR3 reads CASSLRDSTDTQYF. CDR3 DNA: TGTGCCAGCAGTTTGCGGGATAGCACAGATACGCAGTATTTT.

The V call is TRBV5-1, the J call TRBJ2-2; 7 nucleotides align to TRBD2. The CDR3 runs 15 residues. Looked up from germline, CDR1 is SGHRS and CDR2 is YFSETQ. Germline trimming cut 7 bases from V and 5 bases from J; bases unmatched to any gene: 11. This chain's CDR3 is CASRFGGRGTGELFF. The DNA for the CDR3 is TGCGCCAGCCGATTTGGCGGGAGAGGGACCGGGGAGCTGTTTTTT.

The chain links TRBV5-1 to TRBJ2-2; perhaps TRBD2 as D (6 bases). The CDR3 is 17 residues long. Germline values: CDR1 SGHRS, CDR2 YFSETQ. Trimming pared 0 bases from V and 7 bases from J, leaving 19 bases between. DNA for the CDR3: TGCGCCAGCAGCTTGGGAGGGACTCAACGGAGAGGCGGGGAGCTGTTTTTT. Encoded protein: CASSLGGTQRRGGELFF.

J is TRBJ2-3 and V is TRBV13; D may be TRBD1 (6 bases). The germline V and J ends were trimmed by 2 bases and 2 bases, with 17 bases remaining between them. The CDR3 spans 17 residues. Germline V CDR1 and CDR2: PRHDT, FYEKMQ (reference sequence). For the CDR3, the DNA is TGTGCCAGCAGCTTAAGAAGTTGGGACACATACACAGATACGCAGTATTTT. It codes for CASSLRSWDTYTDTQYF.

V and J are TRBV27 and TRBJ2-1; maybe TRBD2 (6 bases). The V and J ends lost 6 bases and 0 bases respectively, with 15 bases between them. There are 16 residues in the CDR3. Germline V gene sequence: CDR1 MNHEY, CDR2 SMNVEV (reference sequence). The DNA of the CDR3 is TGTGCCAGCAGGGGGCTAGCGCCAAGCTCCTACAATGAGCAGTTCTTC. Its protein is CASRGLAPSSYNEQFF.

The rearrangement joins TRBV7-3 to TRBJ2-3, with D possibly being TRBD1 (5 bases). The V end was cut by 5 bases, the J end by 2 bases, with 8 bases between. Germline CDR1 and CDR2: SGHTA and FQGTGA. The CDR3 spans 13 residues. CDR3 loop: CASSKGVTDTQYF. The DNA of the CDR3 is TGTGCCAGCAGCAAAGGGGTCACAGATACGCAGTATTTT.

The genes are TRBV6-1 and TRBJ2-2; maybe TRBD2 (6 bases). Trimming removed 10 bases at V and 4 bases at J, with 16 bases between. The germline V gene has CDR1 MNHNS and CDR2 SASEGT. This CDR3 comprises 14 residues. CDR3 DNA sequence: TGTGCCATCAACCCGGGACTCCTCACCGGGGAGCTGTTTTTT. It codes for CAINPGLLTGELFF.

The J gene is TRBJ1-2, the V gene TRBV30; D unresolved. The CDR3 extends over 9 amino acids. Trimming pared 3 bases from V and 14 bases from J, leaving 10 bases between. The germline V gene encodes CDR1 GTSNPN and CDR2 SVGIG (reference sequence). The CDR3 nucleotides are TGTGCCTGGAGCACTCCCCAAACCTTC. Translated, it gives CAWSTPQTF.

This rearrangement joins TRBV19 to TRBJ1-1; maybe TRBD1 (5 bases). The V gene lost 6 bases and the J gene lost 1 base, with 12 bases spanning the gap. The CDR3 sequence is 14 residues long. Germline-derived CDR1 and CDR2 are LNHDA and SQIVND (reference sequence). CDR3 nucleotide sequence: TGTGCCAGTAGGCCCGACAGAAAGAACACTGAAGCTTTCTTT. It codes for CASRPDRKNTEAFF.

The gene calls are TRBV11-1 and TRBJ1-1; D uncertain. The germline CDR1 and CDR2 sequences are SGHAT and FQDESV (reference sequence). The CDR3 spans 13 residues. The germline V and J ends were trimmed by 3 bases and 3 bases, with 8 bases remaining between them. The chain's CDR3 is CASSFLRDTEAFF. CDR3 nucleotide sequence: TGTGCCAGCAGCTTTCTCCGGGACACTGAAGCTTTCTTT.

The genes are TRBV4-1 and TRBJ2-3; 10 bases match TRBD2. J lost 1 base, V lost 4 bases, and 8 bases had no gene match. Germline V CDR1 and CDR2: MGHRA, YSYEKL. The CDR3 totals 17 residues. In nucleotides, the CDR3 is TGCGCCAGCAGCCTAATATCTAGCGGGAGCGGCACAGATACGCAGTATTTT. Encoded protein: CASSLISSGSGTDTQYF.

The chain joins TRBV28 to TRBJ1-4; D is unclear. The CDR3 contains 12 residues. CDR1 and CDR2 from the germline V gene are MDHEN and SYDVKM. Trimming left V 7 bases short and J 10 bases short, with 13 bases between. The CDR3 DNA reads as TGTGCCAGCACAACCGGCGGCTTAAAACTGTTTTTT. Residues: CASTTGGLKLFF.

CDR3 region: CASSLDPGNTEAFF. The CDR3 DNA reads TGTGCCAGCAGCTTGGATCCAGGGAACACTGAAGCTTTCTTT. The chain carries TRBV5-6 and TRBJ1-1, with D unresolved. Germline V lookup: CDR1 SGHDT, CDR2 YYEEEE. With 0 bases removed from V and 1 base from J, the gap between germline ends came to 7 bases. CDR3 length: 14 residues.

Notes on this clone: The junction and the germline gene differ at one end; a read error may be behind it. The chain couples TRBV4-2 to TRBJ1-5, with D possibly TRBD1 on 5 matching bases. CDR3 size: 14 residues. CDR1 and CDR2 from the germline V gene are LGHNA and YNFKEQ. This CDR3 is CASSQETADHPQHF. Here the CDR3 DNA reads TGTGCCAGCAGCCAAGAGACAGCTGATCACCCCCAGCATTTT.

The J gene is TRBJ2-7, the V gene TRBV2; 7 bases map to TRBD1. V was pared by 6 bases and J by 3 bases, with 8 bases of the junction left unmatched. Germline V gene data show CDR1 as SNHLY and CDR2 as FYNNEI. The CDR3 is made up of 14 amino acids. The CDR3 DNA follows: TGTGCCAGCAGCCTACAGGGGATATACTACGAGCAGTACTTC. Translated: CASSLQGIYYEQYF.

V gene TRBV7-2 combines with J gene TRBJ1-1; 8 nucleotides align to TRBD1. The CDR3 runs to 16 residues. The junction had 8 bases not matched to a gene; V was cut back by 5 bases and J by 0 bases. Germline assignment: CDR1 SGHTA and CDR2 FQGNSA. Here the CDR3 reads CASSPRTGRVNTEAFF. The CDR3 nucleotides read TGTGCCAGCAGCCCCAGGACAGGGCGGGTGAACACTGAAGCTTTCTTT.

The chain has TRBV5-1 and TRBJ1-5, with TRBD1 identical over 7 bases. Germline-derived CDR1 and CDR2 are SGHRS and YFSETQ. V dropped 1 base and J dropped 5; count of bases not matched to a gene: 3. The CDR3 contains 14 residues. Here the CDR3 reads CASSLRQGDQPQHF. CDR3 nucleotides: TGCGCCAGCAGCTTGCGGCAGGGGGATCAGCCCCAGCATTTT.

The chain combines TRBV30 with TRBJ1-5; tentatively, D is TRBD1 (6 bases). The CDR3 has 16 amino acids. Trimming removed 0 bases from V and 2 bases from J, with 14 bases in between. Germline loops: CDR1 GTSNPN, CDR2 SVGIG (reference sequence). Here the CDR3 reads CAWSVQGRVGNQPQHF. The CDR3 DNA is TGTGCCTGGAGTGTACAGGGAAGAGTCGGCAATCAGCCCCAGCATTTT.

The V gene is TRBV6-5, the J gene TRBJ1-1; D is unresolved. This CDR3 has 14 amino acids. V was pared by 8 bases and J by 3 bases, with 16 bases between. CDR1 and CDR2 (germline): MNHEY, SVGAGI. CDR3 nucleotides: TGTGCCAGCGCCTATTCCGAGGCGCACACTGAAGCTTTCTTT. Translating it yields CASAYSEAHTEAFF.

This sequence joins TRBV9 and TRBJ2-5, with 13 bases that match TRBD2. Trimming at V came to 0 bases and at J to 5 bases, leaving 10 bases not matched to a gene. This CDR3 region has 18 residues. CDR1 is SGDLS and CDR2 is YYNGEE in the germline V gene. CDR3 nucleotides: TGTGCCAGCAGCGTAGCTACCCCAGGACTAGCGGGAGAGGAGACCCAGTACTTC. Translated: CASSVATPGLAGEETQYF.

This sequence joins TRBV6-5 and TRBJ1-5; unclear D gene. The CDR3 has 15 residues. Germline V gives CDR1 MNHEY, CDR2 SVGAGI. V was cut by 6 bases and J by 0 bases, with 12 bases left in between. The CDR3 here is CASRATEHSNQPQHF. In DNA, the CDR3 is TGTGCCAGCAGAGCGACTGAGCATAGCAATCAGCCCCAGCATTTT.

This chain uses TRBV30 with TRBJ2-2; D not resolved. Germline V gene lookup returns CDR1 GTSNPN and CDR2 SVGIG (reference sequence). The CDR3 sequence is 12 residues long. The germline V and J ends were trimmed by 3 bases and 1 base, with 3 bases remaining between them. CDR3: CAWSRNTGELFF. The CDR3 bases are TGTGCCTGGAGCCGGAACACCGGGGAGCTGTTTTTT. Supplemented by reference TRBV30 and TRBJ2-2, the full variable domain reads SQTIHQWPATLVQPVGSPLSLECTVEGTSNPNLYWYRQAAGRGLQLLFYSVGIGQISSEVPQNLSASRPQDRQFILSSKKLLLSDSGFYLCAWSRNTGELFFGEGSRLTVL.

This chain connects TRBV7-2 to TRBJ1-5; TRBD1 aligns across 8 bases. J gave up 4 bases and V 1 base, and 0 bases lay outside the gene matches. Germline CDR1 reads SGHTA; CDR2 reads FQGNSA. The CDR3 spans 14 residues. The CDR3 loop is CASSLDRGNQPQHF. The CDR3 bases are TGTGCCAGCAGCTTAGACAGGGGGAATCAGCCCCAGCATTTT.

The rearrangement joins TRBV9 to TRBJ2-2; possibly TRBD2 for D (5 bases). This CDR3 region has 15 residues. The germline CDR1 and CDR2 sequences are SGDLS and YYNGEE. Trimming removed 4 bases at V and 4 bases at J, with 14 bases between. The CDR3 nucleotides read TGTGCCAGCAGCTCCCCGGGATCGGCCACCGGGGAGCTGTTTTTT. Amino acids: CASSSPGSATGELFF.

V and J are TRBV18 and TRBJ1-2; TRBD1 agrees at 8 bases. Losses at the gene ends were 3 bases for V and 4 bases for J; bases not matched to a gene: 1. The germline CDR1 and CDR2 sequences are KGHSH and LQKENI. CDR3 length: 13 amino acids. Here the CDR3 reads CASSPDRGYGYTF. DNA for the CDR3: TGTGCCAGCTCACCCGACAGGGGCTATGGCTACACCTTC.

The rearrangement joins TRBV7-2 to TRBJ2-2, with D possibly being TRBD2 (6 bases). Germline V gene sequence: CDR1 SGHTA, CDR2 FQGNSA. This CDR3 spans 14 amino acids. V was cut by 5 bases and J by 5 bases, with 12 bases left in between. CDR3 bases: TGTGCCAGCAGCCATCTGACTAGTACCGGGGAGCTGTTTTTT. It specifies CASSHLTSTGELFF.